Listed below are T cell receptor beta chains from one sample, sequenced in a study of T cell changes during pregnancy in multiple sclerosis. TCRdb keeps only in-frame clones here, not all; method: immunoSEQ multiplex PCR. The table lists more than 25,000 clones, around 90% of them singletons. The specimen comprised CD4+ T cells from peripheral blood mononuclear cells, sampled in the first trimester of pregnancy. Every receptor here comes from a female donor with multiple sclerosis, enrolled in a pregnancy study. Both conserved end residues are part of each CDR3. D genes are given only for firm matches. The listing skips clone size in some rows; elsewhere it reads once, few, many or a size class.

j_call v_call d_call clone_size cdr3_aa cdr3_nt
TRBJ2-2 TRBV14 - - CASSQPQGVLFF TGTGCCAGCAGCCAACCACAGGGAGTGCTGTTTTTT
TRBJ1-2 TRBV2 TRBD1 - CASSRDRVGGYTF TGTGCCAGCAGTCGGGACAGGGTGGGTGGCTACACCTTC
TRBJ1-2 TRBV10-3 TRBD1 - CAISENRGGYGYTF TGTGCCATCAGTGAGAACAGGGGAGGCTATGGCTACACCTTC
TRBJ1-1 TRBV7-2 - - CASSLEGGNTEAFF TGTGCCAGCAGCTTAGAAGGGGGGAACACTGAAGCTTTCTTT
TRBJ2-3 TRBV7-8 TRBD2 - CASSILAGQSDTQYF TGTGCCAGCAGCATACTAGCGGGGCAATCAGATACGCAGTATTTT
TRBJ2-2 TRBV11-3 TRBD1 - CASSLDGQGNTGELFF TGTGCCAGCAGCTTAGACGGACAGGGGAACACCGGGGAGCTGTTTTTT
TRBJ1-1 TRBV9 - - CASSVEPGNTEAFF TGTGCCAGCAGCGTAGAACCAGGGAACACTGAAGCTTTCTTT
TRBJ2-4 TRBV30 - - CAWSGGLRDIQYF TGTGCCTGGAGTGGGGGGCTTAGGGACATTCAGTACTTC
TRBJ1-1 TRBV5-8 TRBD1 - CASSGDRGREGEAFF TGTGCCAGCAGCGGAGACAGGGGGCGCGAGGGTGAAGCTTTCTTT
TRBJ2-5 TRBV12-5 TRBD1 - CASGLVLDGIVRGKETQYF TGTGCTAGTGGTTTGGTACTCGACGGAATCGTCAGGGGGAAGGAGACCCAGTACTTC
TRBJ1-6 TRBV19 - - CASSEGGRNSPLHF TGTGCCAGTAGTGAGGGCGGACGCAATTCACCCCTCCACTTT
TRBJ2-5 TRBV5-4 - - CASSTIVGETQYF TGTGCCAGCAGCACTATAGTAGGAGAGACCCAGTACTTC
TRBJ1-4 TRBV4-3 - - CASSRGRRTSLFF TGCGCCAGCAGCCGGGGGCGGAGGACTTCGCTGTTTTTT
TRBJ1-6 TRBV7-2 - - CASSLYPSSSYNSPLHF TGTGCCAGCAGCTTATATCCATCGAGCTCCTATAATTCACCCCTCCACTTT
TRBJ2-7 TRBV4-1 - - CASSHSRDYEQYF TGCGCCAGCAGCCACAGCAGGGATTACGAGCAGTACTTC
TRBJ2-2 TRBV4-2 TRBD2 - CASSHGRGGGGELFF TGTGCCAGCAGCCACGGACGCGGGGGAGGCGGGGAGCTGTTTTTT
TRBJ1-1 TRBV6-6 - - CASRLTGNTEAFF TGTGCCAGCAGACTGACAGGGAACACTGAAGCTTTCTTT
TRBJ1-1 TRBV5-1 - - CASSLVGGGNTEAFF TGCGCCAGCAGCTTGGTGGGAGGCGGGAACACTGAAGCTTTCTTT
TRBJ1-6 TRBV9 - - CASSVGQARSYNSPLHF TGTGCCAGCAGCGTAGGACAGGCTCGCTCCTATAATTCACCCCTCCACTTT
TRBJ1-3 TRBV5-1 TRBD1 - CASSQSGGRNTIYF TGCGCCAGCAGCCAGTCAGGGGGAAGAAACACCATATATTTT
TRBJ1-5 TRBV2 TRBD1 - CASSSGTGRRNQPQHF TGTGCCAGCAGTTCGGGGACAGGACGGAGAAATCAGCCCCAGCATTTT
TRBJ2-1 TRBV5-1 TRBD1 - CASSLAGTGNNEQFF TGCGCCAGCAGCCTTGCCGGGACAGGTAACAATGAGCAGTTCTTC
TRBJ2-1 TRBV11-3 - - CASSSQGYNEQFF TGTGCCAGCAGCTCTCAGGGTTACAATGAGCAGTTCTTC
TRBJ2-2 TRBV6-5 TRBD1 - CASSYRTGNTGELFF TGTGCCAGCAGTTACAGGACAGGGAACACCGGGGAGCTGTTTTTT
TRBJ1-2 TRBV5-1 TRBD1 - CASSSNRGRGYGYTF TGCGCCAGCAGCTCGAACAGGGGACGGGGGTATGGCTACACCTTC
TRBJ1-1 TRBV6-5 TRBD1 - CASRDRGRAFF TGTGCCAGCAGGGACAGGGGGCGAGCTTTCTTT
TRBJ2-1 TRBV4-1 - - CASSRRTESSYNEQFF TGCGCCAGCAGCCGGCGGACAGAGAGCTCCTACAATGAGCAGTTCTTC
TRBJ1-4 TRBV28 - - CATRMGGEKLFF TGTGCCACCCGTATGGGAGGTGAAAAACTGTTTTTT
TRBJ2-1 TRBV5-6 - - CASSSLGGQGGYNEQFF TGTGCCAGCAGCTCCCTCGGGGGTCAGGGTGGCTACAATGAGCAGTTCTTC
TRBJ2-5 TRBV2 TRBD2 - CASSRMRGGQETQYF TGTGCCAGCAGTCGAATGCGGGGGGGACAAGAGACCCAGTACTTC
TRBJ1-3 TRBV19 TRBD1 once CASSERTGLGNTIYF TGTGCCAGTAGTGAAAGGACAGGACTCGGAAACACCATATATTTT
TRBJ2-2 TRBV6-1 - - CASSVQGTGELFF TGTGCCAGCAGTGTACAGGGTACCGGGGAGCTGTTTTTT
TRBJ1-1 TRBV7-2 - - CASTFSVNTEAFF TGTGCCAGCACCTTTTCAGTGAACACTGAAGCTTTCTTT
TRBJ1-1 TRBV28 - - CASSRGGATTEAFF TGTGCCAGCAGCCGGGGGGGGGCGACCACTGAAGCTTTCTTT
TRBJ1-5 TRBV5-4 - - CASSATPENSNQPQHF TGTGCCAGCAGCGCCACCCCAGAAAATAGCAATCAGCCCCAGCATTTT
TRBJ2-7 TRBV10-3 - - CAISETTDYEQYF TGTGCCATCAGTGAGACGACTGACTACGAGCAGTACTTC
TRBJ2-7 TRBV4-1 - - CASSQDWEDISYEQYF TGCGCCAGCAGCCAAGATTGGGAGGACATTTCCTACGAGCAGTACTTC
TRBJ2-7 TRBV5-1 - once CASSQDRLWYEQYF TGCGCCAGCAGCCAGGACAGACTTTGGTACGAGCAGTACTTC
TRBJ2-5 TRBV29-1 - - CSTSGEETQYF TGCAGCACCTCAGGGGAAGAGACCCAGTACTTC
TRBJ2-2 TRBV7-9 TRBD2 - CASSFMAGGKDTGELFF TGTGCCAGCAGCTTTATGGCGGGGGGGAAGGACACCGGGGAGCTGTTTTTT
TRBJ1-3 TRBV4-1 TRBD1 - CASSQTRTGTSGNTIYF TGCGCCAGCAGCCAAACTCGGACAGGAACCTCTGGAAACACCATATATTTT